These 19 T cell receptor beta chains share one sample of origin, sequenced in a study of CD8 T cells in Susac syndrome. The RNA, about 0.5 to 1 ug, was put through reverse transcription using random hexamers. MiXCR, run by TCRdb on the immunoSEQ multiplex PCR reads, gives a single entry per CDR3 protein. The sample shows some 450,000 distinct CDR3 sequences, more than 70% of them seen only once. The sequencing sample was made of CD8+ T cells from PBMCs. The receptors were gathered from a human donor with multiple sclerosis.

CDR3 loop: CASSRTKGQTIKNTEAFF. In nucleotides, the CDR3 is TGTGCCAGCAGCCGTACGAAGGGACAGACTATAAAGAACACTGAAGCTTTCTTT. The V and J genes are TRBV7-2 and TRBJ1-1; 7 bases agree with TRBD1. Germline V gene lookup returns CDR1 SGHTA and CDR2 FQGNSA. The V and J ends lost 5 bases and 1 base, in that order; junction bases with no gene match: 16. The CDR3 totals 18 residues.

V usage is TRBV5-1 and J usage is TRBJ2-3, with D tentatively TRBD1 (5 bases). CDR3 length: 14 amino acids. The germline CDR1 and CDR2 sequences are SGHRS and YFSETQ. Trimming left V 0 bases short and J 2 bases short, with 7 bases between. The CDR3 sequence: CASSLEGDTDTQYF. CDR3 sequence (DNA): TGCGCCAGCAGCTTGGAAGGGGACACAGATACGCAGTATTTT.

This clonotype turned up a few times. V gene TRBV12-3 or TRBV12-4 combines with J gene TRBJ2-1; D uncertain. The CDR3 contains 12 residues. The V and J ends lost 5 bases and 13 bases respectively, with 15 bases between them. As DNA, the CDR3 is TGTGCCAGCAGTACGGACCCCAGCGTACAGTTCTTC. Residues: CASSTDPSVQFF.

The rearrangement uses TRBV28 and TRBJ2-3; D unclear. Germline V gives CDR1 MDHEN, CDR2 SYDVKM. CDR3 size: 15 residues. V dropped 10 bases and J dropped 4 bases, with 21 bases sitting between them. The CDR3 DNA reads TGTGCCACTACTGGCAGCGTCCCCGTAGCAGATACGCAGTATTTT. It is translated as CATTGSVPVADTQYF.

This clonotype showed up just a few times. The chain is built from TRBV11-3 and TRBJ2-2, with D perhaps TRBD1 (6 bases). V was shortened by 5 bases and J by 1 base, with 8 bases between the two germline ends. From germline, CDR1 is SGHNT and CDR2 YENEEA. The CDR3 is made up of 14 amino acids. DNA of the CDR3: TGTGCCAGCAGCCAGACAGGGAACACCGGGGAGCTGTTTTTT. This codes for CASSQTGNTGELFF.

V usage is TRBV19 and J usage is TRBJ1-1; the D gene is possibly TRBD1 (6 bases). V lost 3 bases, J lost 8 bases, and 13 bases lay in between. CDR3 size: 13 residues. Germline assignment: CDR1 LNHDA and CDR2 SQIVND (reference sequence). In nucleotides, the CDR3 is TGTGCCAGTAGTATCATGGACAGCAAGGAAGCTTTCTTT. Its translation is CASSIMDSKEAFF.

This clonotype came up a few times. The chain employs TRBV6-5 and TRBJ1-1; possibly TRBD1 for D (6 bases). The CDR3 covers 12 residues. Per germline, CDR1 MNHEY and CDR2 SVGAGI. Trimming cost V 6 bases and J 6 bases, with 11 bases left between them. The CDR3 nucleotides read TGTGCCAGCAGCTCGGAGGGGGCTGAAGCTTTCTTT. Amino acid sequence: CASSSEGAEAFF.

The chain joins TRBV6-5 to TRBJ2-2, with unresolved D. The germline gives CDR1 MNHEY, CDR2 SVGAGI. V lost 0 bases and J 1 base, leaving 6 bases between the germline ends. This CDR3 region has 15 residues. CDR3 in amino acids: CASSYSTENTGELFF. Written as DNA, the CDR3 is TGTGCCAGCAGTTACTCCACAGAGAACACCGGGGAGCTGTTTTTT.

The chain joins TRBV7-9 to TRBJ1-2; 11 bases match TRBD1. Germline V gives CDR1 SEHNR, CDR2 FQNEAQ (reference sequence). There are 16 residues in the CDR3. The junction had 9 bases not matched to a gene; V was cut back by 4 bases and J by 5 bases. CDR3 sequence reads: CASSSRDRGSRYGYTF. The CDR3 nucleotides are TGTGCCAGCAGCTCCCGGGACAGGGGGTCCCGTTATGGCTACACCTTC. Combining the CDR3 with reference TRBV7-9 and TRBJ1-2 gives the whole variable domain DTGVSQNPRHKITKRGQNVTFRCDPISEHNRLYWYRQTLGQGPEFLTYFQNEAQLEKSRLLSDRFSAERPKGSFSTLEIQRTEQGDSAMYLCASSSRDRGSRYGYTFGSGTRLTVV.

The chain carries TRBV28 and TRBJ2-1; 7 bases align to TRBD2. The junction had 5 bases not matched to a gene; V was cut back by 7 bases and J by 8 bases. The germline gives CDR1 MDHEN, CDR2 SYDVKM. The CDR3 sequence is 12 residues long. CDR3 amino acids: CASTLGGDEQFF. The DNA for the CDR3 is TGTGCCAGCACCCTGGGGGGGGATGAGCAGTTCTTC. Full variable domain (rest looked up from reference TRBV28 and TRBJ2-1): DVKVTQSSRYLVKRTGEKVFLECVQDMDHENMFWYRQDPGLGLRLIYFSYDVKMKEKGDIPEGYSVSREKKERFSLILESASTNQTSMYLCASTLGGDEQFFGPGTRLTVL.

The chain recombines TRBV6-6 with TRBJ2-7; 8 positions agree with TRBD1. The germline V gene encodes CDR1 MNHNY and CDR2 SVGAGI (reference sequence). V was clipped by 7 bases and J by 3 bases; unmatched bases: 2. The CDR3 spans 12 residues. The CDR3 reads CASNDRGYEQYF. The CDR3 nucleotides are TGTGCCAGCAACGACAGGGGCTACGAGCAGTACTTC.

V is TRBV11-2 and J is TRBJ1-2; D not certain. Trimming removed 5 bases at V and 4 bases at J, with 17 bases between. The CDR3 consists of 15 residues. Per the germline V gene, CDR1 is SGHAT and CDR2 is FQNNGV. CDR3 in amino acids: CASSPRAGETYGYTF. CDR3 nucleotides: TGTGCCAGCAGCCCCCGCGCCGGGGAAACCTATGGCTACACCTTC. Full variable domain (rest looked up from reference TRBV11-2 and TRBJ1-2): EAGVAQSPRYKIIEKRQSVAFWCNPISGHATLYWYQQILGQGPKLLIQFQNNGVVDDSQLPKDRFSAERLKGVDSTLKIQPAKLEDSAVYLCASSPRAGETYGYTFGSGTRLTVV.

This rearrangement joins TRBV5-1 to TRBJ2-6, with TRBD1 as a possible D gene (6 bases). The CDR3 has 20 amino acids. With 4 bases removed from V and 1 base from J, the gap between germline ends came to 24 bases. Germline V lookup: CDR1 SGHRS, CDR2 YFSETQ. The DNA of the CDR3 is TGCGCCAGCAGCGGTTTTCATCGCGGGTCAACAGGGTCTGGGGCCAACGTCCTGACTTTC. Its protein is CASSGFHRGSTGSGANVLTF. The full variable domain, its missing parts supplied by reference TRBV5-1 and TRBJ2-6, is KAGVTQTPRYLIKTRGQQVTLSCSPISGHRSVSWYQQTPGQGLQFLFEYFSETQRNKGNFPGRFSGRQFSNSRSEMNVSTLELGDSALYLCASSGFHRGSTGSGANVLTFGAGSRLTVL.

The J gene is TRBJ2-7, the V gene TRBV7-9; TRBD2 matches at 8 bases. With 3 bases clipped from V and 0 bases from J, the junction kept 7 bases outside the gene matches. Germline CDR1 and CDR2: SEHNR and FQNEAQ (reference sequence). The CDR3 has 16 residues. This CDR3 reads CASSLGGSGNSYEQYF. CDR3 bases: TGTGCCAGCAGCTTGGGCGGTAGCGGGAACTCCTACGAGCAGTACTTC.

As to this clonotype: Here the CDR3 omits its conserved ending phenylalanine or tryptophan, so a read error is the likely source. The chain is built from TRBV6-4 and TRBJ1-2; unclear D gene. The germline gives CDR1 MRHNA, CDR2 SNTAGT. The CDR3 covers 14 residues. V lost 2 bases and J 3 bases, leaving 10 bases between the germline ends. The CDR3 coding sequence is TGTGCCAGCAGTGACGGCGCTGGGGACTATGGCTACACCTCC. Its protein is CASSDGAGDYGYTS.

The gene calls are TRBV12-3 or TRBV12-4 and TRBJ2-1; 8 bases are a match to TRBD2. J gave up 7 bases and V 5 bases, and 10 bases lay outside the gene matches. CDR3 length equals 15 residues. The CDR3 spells CASSEPGLVTNEQFF. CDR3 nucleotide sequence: TGTGCCAGCAGTGAACCGGGACTAGTTACAAATGAGCAGTTCTTC.

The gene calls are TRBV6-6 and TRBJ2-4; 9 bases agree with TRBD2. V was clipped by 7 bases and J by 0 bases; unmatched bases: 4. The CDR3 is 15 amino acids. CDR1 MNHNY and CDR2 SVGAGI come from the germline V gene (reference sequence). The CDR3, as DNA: TGTGCCAGCAAACAAGCGGGGGGAGCCAAAAACATTCAGTACTTC. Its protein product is CASKQAGGAKNIQYF.

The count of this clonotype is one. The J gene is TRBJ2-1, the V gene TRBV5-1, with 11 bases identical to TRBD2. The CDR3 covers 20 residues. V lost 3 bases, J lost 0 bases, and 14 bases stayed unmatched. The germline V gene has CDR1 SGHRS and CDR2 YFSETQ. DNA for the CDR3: TGCGCCAGCAGCTCAGCTACCGGGACTAGCGGCAGGAGCTCCTACAATGAGCAGTTCTTC. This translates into CASSSATGTSGRSSYNEQFF.

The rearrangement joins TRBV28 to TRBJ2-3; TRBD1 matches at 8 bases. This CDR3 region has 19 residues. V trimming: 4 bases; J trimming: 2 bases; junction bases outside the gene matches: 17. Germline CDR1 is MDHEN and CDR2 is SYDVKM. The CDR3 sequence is CASSSGTGLFTSVTDTQYF. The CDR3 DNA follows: TGTGCCAGCAGTTCCGGGACAGGTCTATTCACGTCGGTCACAGATACGCAGTATTTT.